The 28 T cell receptor beta chains below all came from one sample that was sequenced in a study of Ad26.COV2.S vaccination and SARS-CoV-2 variants. Here immunoSEQ multiplex PCR was the method, and the copy in TCRdb shows in-frame clones only, minus some. The sample includes around 320,000 clones, 85% to 90% of them seen just once. Treatment noted: about 20 received Ad26.COV2.S at low or high dose, single or two shots; five or six received placebo; per-sample allocation not given. Day 63 after the first vaccine or placebo injection was the time point for sampling. The material was peripheral blood, obtained in a trial of Ad26.COV2.S vaccine versus placebo. These receptors were collected from a person aged 18 to 59 who received the Ad26.COV2.S COVID-19 vaccine or a placebo.

V usage is TRBV29-1 and J usage is TRBJ1-1, with 9 bases identical to TRBD1. CDR1 SQVTM and CDR2 ANQGSEA come from the germline V gene. This CDR3 comprises 13 residues. V lost 7 bases and J lost 6; bases outside the gene matches: 9. DNA of the CDR3: TGCAGCGCCAAACAGGGGGCGCAGGCTGAAGCTTTCTTT. As protein: CSAKQGAQAEAFF.

The rearrangement uses TRBV11-2 and TRBJ1-5, with 9 bases lining up with TRBD1. The CDR3 has 16 amino acids. J lost 3 bases, V lost 5 bases, and 8 bases had no gene match. Germline V CDR1 and CDR2: SGHAT, FQNNGV. The CDR3 region is CASSAMTGGFNQPQHF. The CDR3 DNA reads TGTGCCAGCAGCGCCATGACAGGGGGTTTCAATCAGCCCCAGCATTTT.

The chain joins TRBV5-1 to TRBJ2-4; 8 bases line up with TRBD1. V shed 0 bases and J 1 base; nucleotides not matched to a gene: 18. Germline CDR1 and CDR2: SGHRS and YFSETQ. The CDR3 has 21 residues. The CDR3 reads CASSLAPPDRGPREAKNIQYF. CDR3 DNA: TGCGCCAGCAGCTTGGCCCCCCCCGACAGGGGCCCTCGAGAGGCCAAAAACATTCAGTACTTC.

The chain couples TRBV30 to TRBJ1-5; D gene ambiguous. This CDR3 has 13 residues. The V end lost 0 bases, the J end lost 1 base, and 4 bases lay between the germline ends. Germline loops: CDR1 GTSNPN, CDR2 SVGIG (reference sequence). The CDR3 region is CAWSVESNQPQHF. Written as DNA, the CDR3 is TGTGCCTGGAGTGTAGAGAGCAATCAGCCCCAGCATTTT. The full variable domain, rest sourced from reference TRBV30 and TRBJ1-5, is SQTIHQWPATLVQPVGSPLSLECTVEGTSNPNLYWYRQAAGRGLQLLFYSVGIGQISSEVPQNLSASRPQDRQFILSSKKLLLSDSGFYLCAWSVESNQPQHFGDGTRLSIL.

The chain joins TRBV6-2 or TRBV6-3 to TRBJ1-5, with 9 bases lining up with TRBD1. The V gene's germline CDR1 is MNHEY and CDR2 SVGEGT. The V segment lost 5 bases and the J segment 3 bases; nucleotides outside the gene matches: 8. The CDR3 sequence is 16 residues long. The CDR3 is CASSGTGGIVNQPQHF. The CDR3, as DNA: TGTGCCAGCAGTGGAACAGGGGGCATTGTCAATCAGCCCCAGCATTTT.

On this clone itself: The same CDR3 also results from other DNA sequences found in this sample. The CDR3 DNA reads as TGTGCCAGCAGCTTGCCAGGGAGGGAGACCCAGTACTTC. Protein product: CASSLPGRETQYF. This sequence joins TRBV5-4 and TRBJ2-5; tentatively, D is TRBD2 (6 bases). The ends were cut back, 1 base at V and 5 bases at J, with 9 bases in the middle. Germline V gene data show CDR1 as SGHNT and CDR2 as YYREEE (reference sequence). This CDR3 is built from 13 residues. The full variable domain, completed using reference TRBV5-4 and TRBJ2-5, is ETGVTQSPTHLIKTRGQQVTLRCSSQSGHNTVSWYQQALGQGPQFIFQYYREEENGRGNFPPRFSGLQFPNYSSELNVNALELDDSALYLCASSLPGRETQYFGPGTRLLVL.

This clone was recorded at least ten times. This rearrangement joins TRBV18 to TRBJ1-4, with 10 nucleotides matching TRBD1. CDR1 and CDR2 from the germline V gene are KGHSH and LQKENI. The CDR3 is 14 residues long. J lost 6 bases, V lost 4 bases, and 2 bases had no gene match. The CDR3 protein is CASSLGQGDEKLFF. The CDR3 region has the DNA TGTGCCAGCTCACTTGGACAGGGGGATGAAAAACTGTTTTTT. Full variable domain (remainder filled in from reference TRBV18 and TRBJ1-4): NAGVMQNPRHLVRRRGQEARLRCSPMKGHSHVYWYRQLPEEGLKFMVYLQKENIIDESGMPKERFSAEFPKEGPSILRIQQVVRGDSAAYFCASSLGQGDEKLFFGSGTQLSVL.

This clone was seen just once. The rearrangement links TRBV7-2 to TRBJ1-1; D uncertain. Germline CDR1 and CDR2: SGHTA and FQGNSA. V lost 5 bases, J lost 0 bases, and 19 bases lay in between. This CDR3 spans 17 amino acids. Here the CDR3 DNA reads TGTGCCAGCAGCCCCCGTCGGGGTTTCCTGGTGAACACTGAAGCTTTCTTT. Protein: CASSPRRGFLVNTEAFF. The full variable domain, rest sourced from reference TRBV7-2 and TRBJ1-1, is GAGVSQSPSNKVTEKGKDVELRCDPISGHTALYWYRQSLGQGLEFLIYFQGNSAPDKSGLPSDRFSAERTGGSVSTLTIQRTQQEDSAVYLCASSPRRGFLVNTEAFFGQGTRLTVV.

About this clone itself: The sample has other DNA sequences that encode this CDR3 too. This rearrangement joins TRBV18 to TRBJ2-5; no firm D call. V dropped 2 bases and J dropped 2 bases, with 6 bases sitting between them. Per the germline V gene, CDR1 is KGHSH and CDR2 is LQKENI. The CDR3 is made up of 13 amino acids. The CDR3: CASSPMGQETQYF. DNA of the CDR3: TGTGCCAGCTCACCAATGGGTCAAGAGACCCAGTACTTC.

V gene TRBV29-1 combines with J gene TRBJ2-1; 8 positions agree with TRBD1. The CDR3 extends over 13 amino acids. Per germline, CDR1 SQVTM and CDR2 ANQGSEA. V lost 1 base to trimming and J lost 8 bases; unmatched junction nucleotides: 4. The CDR3 DNA follows: TGCAGCGTTGAAGTTGACAGGGGCGATGAGCAGTTCTTC. This codes for CSVEVDRGDEQFF.

V gene TRBV18 combines with J gene TRBJ2-3; 8 bases align to TRBD2. Trimming cost V 3 bases and J 3 bases; bases outside gene matches: 5. The CDR3 length is 15 residues. Germline CDR1 and CDR2: KGHSH and LQKENI. In DNA, the CDR3 is TGTGCCAGCTCACCCACCGGACTAGCAACAGATACGCAGTATTTT. This gives the protein CASSPTGLATDTQYF.

CDR3 loop: CASSQDGGRVEQYF. In DNA form, the CDR3 reads TGTGCCAGCAGCCAAGATGGGGGGCGGGTTGAGCAGTACTTC. The genes are TRBV3-1 (or the pseudogene TRBV3-2) and TRBJ2-7; D might be TRBD1 or TRBD2, each matching 6 bases. The germline V and J ends were trimmed by 0 bases and 7 bases, with 13 bases remaining between them. This CDR3 spans 14 amino acids. Germline V CDR1 and CDR2: LGHDT, YNNKEL (reference sequence).

The J gene is TRBJ1-4, the V gene TRBV9, with D maybe TRBD1 (5 bases). Trimming left V 7 bases short and J 7 bases short, with 14 bases between. The CDR3 contains 13 residues. Germline loops: CDR1 SGDLS, CDR2 YYNGEE. CDR3 in amino acids: CASARGISEKLFF. In DNA form, the CDR3 reads TGTGCCAGCGCCCGGGGGATTTCTGAAAAACTGTTTTTT.

This clone was recorded only once. The V call is TRBV7-9, the J call TRBJ2-2; 11 bases are shared with TRBD1. V lost 2 bases to trimming and J lost 6 bases; unmatched junction nucleotides: 14. CDR3 length equals 19 residues. Germline CDR1 SEHNR, CDR2 FQNEAQ (reference sequence). CDR3 sequence reads: CASSLFPGQGVSLAGELFF. The DNA for the CDR3 is TGTGCCAGCAGCTTATTTCCGGGACAGGGGGTTTCCCTCGCCGGGGAGCTGTTTTTT.

The chain carries TRBV30 and TRBJ1-2; D unresolved. Germline loops: CDR1 GTSNPN, CDR2 SVGIG (reference sequence). V shed 2 bases and J shed 2 bases, with 12 bases lying between them. The CDR3 extends over 14 amino acids. As DNA, the CDR3 is TGTGCCTGGAGTCAACAACAGTCGAACTATGGCTACACCTTC. This translates into CAWSQQQSNYGYTF.

The chain couples TRBV6-5 to TRBJ1-1; D remains ambiguous. V shed 6 bases and J shed 8 bases, with 16 bases lying between them. Germline V gene sequence: CDR1 MNHEY, CDR2 SVGAGI. The CDR3 extends over 13 amino acids. The CDR3 coding sequence is TGTGCCAGCAGATTAATAGGGATTTTGGAAGCTTTCTTT. This sequence encodes CASRLIGILEAFF.

This sequence joins TRBV5-6 and TRBJ2-7, with D maybe TRBD2 (6 bases). CDR1 is SGHDT and CDR2 is YYEEEE in the germline V gene. Trimming cost V 5 bases and J 0 bases, with 12 bases left between them. CDR3 length: 14 residues. For the CDR3, the DNA is TGTGCCAGCAGTCGACGGGGGAGCTCCTACGAGCAGTACTTC. Translating it yields CASSRRGSSYEQYF.

V and J are TRBV6-5 and TRBJ2-3; weak D call: TRBD2 (5 bases). The CDR3 length is 15 residues. Trimming removed 6 bases from V and 0 bases from J, with 13 bases in between. CDR1 MNHEY and CDR2 SVGAGI come from the germline V gene. The CDR3 DNA reads TGTGCCAGCAGCCTTTTACTAGGGAGCACAGATACGCAGTATTTT. Residues: CASSLLLGSTDTQYF.

This clone came up a few times. The V gene is TRBV2, the J gene TRBJ1-6; D ambiguous. V lost 5 bases, J lost 7 bases, and 18 bases lay in between. Germline values: CDR1 SNHLY, CDR2 FYNNEI. CDR3 length: 16 residues. The CDR3 nucleotides are TGTGCCAGCAGTCAACAAGCACCGGGCCGAAATTCACCCCTCCACTTT. It codes for CASSQQAPGRNSPLHF.

The chain is built from TRBV5-6 and TRBJ2-2; no definite D call. CDR1 SGHDT and CDR2 YYEEEE come from the germline V gene. CDR3 length equals 15 residues. The V gene lost 0 bases and the J gene lost 1 base, with 7 bases spanning the gap. The CDR3 is CASSLAGQNTGELFF. The CDR3 DNA reads TGTGCCAGCAGCTTGGCCGGTCAGAACACCGGGGAGCTGTTTTTT.

The rearrangement uses TRBV7-2 and TRBJ1-1; D remains ambiguous. The CDR3 runs 11 residues. V lost 4 bases and J 11 bases, leaving 11 bases between the germline ends. CDR1 and CDR2 from the germline V gene are SGHTA and FQGNSA. The DNA of the CDR3 is TGTGCCAGCAGCTCCTACCTCGGGGCTTTCTTT. The encoded protein is CASSSYLGAFF.

The rearrangement uses TRBV5-5 and TRBJ1-5, with D hard to call. CDR3 length equals 16 residues. Germline V CDR1 and CDR2: SGHKS, YYEKEE (reference sequence). Trimming removed 6 bases from V and 5 bases from J, with 21 bases in between. The CDR3 reads CASNCVLWMLHQPQHF. CDR3 DNA: TGTGCCAGCAACTGCGTTTTATGGATGCTCCATCAGCCCCAGCATTTT.

The rearrangement uses TRBV12-5 and TRBJ2-2; D is perhaps TRBD2 (5 bases). The CDR3 sequence is 14 residues long. Trimming removed 7 bases at V and 4 bases at J, with 13 bases between. In germline, CDR1 is LGHNT, CDR2 FRNRAP. The CDR3: CASARGPPTGELFF. In nucleotides, the CDR3 is TGTGCTAGTGCCCGCGGGCCACCCACCGGGGAGCTGTTTTTT.

The chain joins TRBV7-2 to TRBJ1-1; unclear D gene. The CDR3 runs 14 residues. V was clipped by 5 bases and J by 0 bases, with 10 bases between them. Germline lookup yields CDR1 SGHTA and CDR2 FQGNSA. Here the CDR3 DNA reads TGTGCCAGCAGCCTAGGATCGGTGAACACTGAAGCTTTCTTT. It translates to CASSLGSVNTEAFF.

The CDR3 is CASSVRPGDNQPQHF. In DNA form, the CDR3 reads TGCGCCAGCAGCGTTCGCCCGGGTGACAATCAGCCCCAGCATTTT. The J gene is TRBJ1-5, the V gene TRBV5-1, with D hard to call. Trimming took off 4 bases at V and 3 bases at J, with 14 bases between the two ends. The CDR3 totals 15 residues. CDR1 SGHRS and CDR2 YFSETQ come from the germline V gene.

The rearrangement uses TRBV10-3 and TRBJ2-1, with no clear D. Per the germline V gene, CDR1 is ENHRY and CDR2 is SYGVKD. The CDR3 is 13 residues long. The V and J ends lost 2 bases and 5 bases respectively, with 7 bases between them. The CDR3 sequence is CAISEVADNEQFF. The CDR3 DNA is TGTGCCATCAGTGAGGTCGCGGACAATGAGCAGTTCTTC.

The rearrangement uses TRBV28 and TRBJ2-5, with 12 bases lining up with TRBD2. This CDR3 contains 17 residues. Germline V lookup: CDR1 MDHEN, CDR2 SYDVKM. Trimming at V came to 5 bases and at J to 0 bases, leaving 7 bases not matched to a gene. The CDR3 DNA reads TGTGCCAGCAGTGAATTTTGGACTAGCGGGGACCAAGAGACCCAGTACTTC. Translated, it gives CASSEFWTSGDQETQYF.

V and J are TRBV4-3 and TRBJ2-1, with 8 bases matching TRBD2. Germline CDR1 is LGHNA and CDR2 is YSLEER. The ends lost 3 bases at V and 7 bases at J; junction bases unmatched: 8. CDR3 length: 15 amino acids. The CDR3 loop reads CASSQPGGPKNEQFF. In DNA form, the CDR3 reads TGCGCCAGCAGCCAGCCGGGGGGGCCCAAGAATGAGCAGTTCTTC.